Sequencing of this T cell receptor (beta chain) was carried out in a study of shared clonotypes between healthy human individuals. Whole-study results and caveats: With a few donors compared, roughly 4.9% of naive CD4 clonotypes were shared.

Remarks on this clone: Its cognate antigen is unknown.

Assay: immunoSEQ multiplex PCR; the TCRdb copy retains only in-frame clones and omits some. The sample lists under 2,000,000 clones; roughly 94% were seen once. Naive CD8 cells lacked CD45RO, underwent positive selection for CCR7 and left out terminally differentiated effector memory CD45RA+ cells. CDR3 length equals 13 residues. CDR1 is MNHEY and CDR2 is SVGAGI in the germline V gene. The V and J ends lost 8 bases and 2 bases respectively, with 12 bases between them. V usage is TRBV6-5 and J usage is TRBJ1-2, with TRBD1 as a possible D gene (6 bases). The source of this sequence is a man between 18 and 29 years old in good health. The material sequenced was naive CD8+ T cells sorted from blood. The CDR3 DNA is TGTGCCAGCGGACCGGGACAAAACTATGGCTACACCTTC. It is translated as CASGPGQNYGYTF.